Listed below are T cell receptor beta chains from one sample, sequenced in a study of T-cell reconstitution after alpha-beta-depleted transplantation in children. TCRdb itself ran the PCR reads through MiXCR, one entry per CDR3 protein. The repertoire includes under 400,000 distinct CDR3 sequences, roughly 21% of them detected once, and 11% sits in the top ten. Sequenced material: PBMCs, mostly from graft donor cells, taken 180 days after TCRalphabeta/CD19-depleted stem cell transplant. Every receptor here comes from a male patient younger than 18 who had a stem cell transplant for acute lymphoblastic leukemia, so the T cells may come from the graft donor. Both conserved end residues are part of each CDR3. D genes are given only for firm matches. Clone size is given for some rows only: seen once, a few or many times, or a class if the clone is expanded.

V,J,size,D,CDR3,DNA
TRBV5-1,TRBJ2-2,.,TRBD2,CASSPGGLAGAGGELFF,TGCGCCAGCAGCCCTGGAGGACTAGCGGGAGCGGGCGGGGAGCTGTTTTTT
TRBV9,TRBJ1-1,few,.,CASSPSGTSVEAFF,TGTGCCAGCAGCCCCAGTGGGACAAGTGTTGAAGCTTTCTTT
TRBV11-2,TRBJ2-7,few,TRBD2,CASRSLAVVEQYF,TGTGCCAGCAGGTCACTAGCGGTAGTGGAGCAGTACTTC
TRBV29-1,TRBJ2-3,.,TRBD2,CSVEEGLAGGFGTQYF,TGCAGCGTTGAAGAGGGACTAGCGGGAGGGTTTGGTACGCAGTATTTT
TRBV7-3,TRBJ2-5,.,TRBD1,CASSPSRGTAETQYF,TGTGCCAGCAGCCCCTCCAGGGGGACGGCAGAGACCCAGTACTTC
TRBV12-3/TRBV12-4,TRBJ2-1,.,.,CASSLTVLNEQFF,TGTGCCAGCAGCCTGACAGTTCTCAATGAGCAGTTCTTC
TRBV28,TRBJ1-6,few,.,CASSLQGRSPLHF,TGTGCCAGCAGTTTACAGGGGCGATCACCCCTCCACTTT
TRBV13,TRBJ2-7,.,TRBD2,CASSFQAGFYEQYF,TGTGCCAGCAGCTTCCAAGCGGGGTTCTACGAGCAGTACTTC
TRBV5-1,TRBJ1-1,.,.,CASSLEVRGNTEAFF,TGCGCCAGCAGCTTGGAGGTGCGGGGGAACACTGAAGCTTTCTTT
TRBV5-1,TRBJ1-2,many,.,CASTIDGYGYTF,TGCGCCAGCACCATTGACGGCTATGGCTACACCTTC
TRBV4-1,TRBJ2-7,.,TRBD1,CASSQDKGQGGYEQYF,TGCGCCAGCAGCCAAGATAAGGGACAGGGGGGCTACGAGCAGTACTTC
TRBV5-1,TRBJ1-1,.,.,CASTLTSGKNTEAFF,TGCGCCAGCACCTTAACCTCAGGGAAGAACACTGAAGCTTTCTTT
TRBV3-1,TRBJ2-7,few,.,CASSQVLVWRETHEQYF,TGTGCCAGCAGCCAAGTGCTTGTTTGGCGGGAAACCCACGAGCAGTACTTC
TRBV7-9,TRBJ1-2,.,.,CASSLAQGYYGYTF,TGTGCCAGCAGCTTAGCGCAAGGATACTATGGCTACACCTTC
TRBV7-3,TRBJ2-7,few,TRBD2,CASSFVRAGGTYEQYF,TGTGCCAGCAGCTTCGTTCGAGCGGGAGGCACCTACGAGCAGTACTTC
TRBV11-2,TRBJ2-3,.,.,CASSYPGAPDTQYF,TGTGCCAGCAGCTACCCGGGGGCACCAGATACGCAGTATTTT
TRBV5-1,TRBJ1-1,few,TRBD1,CASSYRGPGGVNTEAFF,TGCGCCAGCAGTTACAGGGGACCGGGGGGCGTGAACACTGAAGCTTTCTTT
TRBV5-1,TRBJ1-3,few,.,CASKKGLTGTRFSGNTIYF,TGCGCCAGCAAAAAGGGACTCACAGGGACCCGATTCTCTGGAAACACCATATATTTT
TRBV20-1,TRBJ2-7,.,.,CSVVGRRDEQYF,TGCAGTGTCGTAGGGAGGCGGGACGAGCAGTACTTC
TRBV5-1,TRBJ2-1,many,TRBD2,CASSLLAGEYNEQFF,TGCGCCAGCAGCTTGCTAGCGGGAGAATACAATGAGCAGTTCTTC
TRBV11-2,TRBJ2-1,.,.,CASSLVFHNEQFF,TGTGCCAGCAGCTTAGTCTTCCACAATGAGCAGTTCTTC
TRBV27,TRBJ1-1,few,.,CASSFLSQGGIMEMNTEAFF,TGTGCCAGCAGTTTTCTCTCGCAGGGTGGAATTATGGAAATGAACACTGAAGCTTTCTTT
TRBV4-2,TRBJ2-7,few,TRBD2,CASIPLAGGSEQYF,TGTGCCAGCATCCCCCTAGCGGGAGGGTCCGAGCAGTACTTC
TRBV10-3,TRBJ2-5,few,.,CAISEGSRREETQYF,TGTGCCATCAGTGAGGGGTCTAGGAGGGAAGAGACCCAGTACTTC
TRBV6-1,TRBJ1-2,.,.,CASSELSYGYTF,TGTGCCAGCAGTGAATTAAGTTATGGCTACACCTTC
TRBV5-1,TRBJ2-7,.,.,CASSPVLSYEQYF,TGCGCCAGCAGTCCGGTTTTGTCCTACGAGCAGTACTTC
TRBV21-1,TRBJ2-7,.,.,CASTNPRGGVYEQYF,TGTGCCAGCACCAACCCCAGAGGGGGTGTATACGAGCAGTACTTC
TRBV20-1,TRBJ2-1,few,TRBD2,CTIGAGGKQFF,TGCACTATTGGGGCGGGAGGGAAGCAGTTCTTC
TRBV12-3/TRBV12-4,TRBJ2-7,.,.,CASTRGVFTYEQYF,TGTGCCAGCACCAGGGGGGTATTTACCTACGAGCAGTACTTC
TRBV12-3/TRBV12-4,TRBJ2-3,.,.,CASSAGDTQYF,TGTGCCAGCAGTGCCGGCGATACGCAGTATTTT
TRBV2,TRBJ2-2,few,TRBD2,CASSAGLAIGELFF,TGTGCCAGCAGCGCGGGACTAGCAATCGGGGAGCTGTTTTTT
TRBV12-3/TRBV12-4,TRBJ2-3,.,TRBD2,CASSLVERESDTQYF,TGTGCCAGCAGTTTAGTAGAGCGGGAGTCAGATACGCAGTATTTT